This is a list of T cell receptor beta chains from one sample in a study of blood T cell repertoires in COVID-19. TCRdb's table, derived via immunoSEQ multiplex PCR, lists solely in-frame clones and lacks some. Here the sample spans about 220,000 clones, around 80% being singletons. Source material: peripheral blood. The receptors here all came from a human donor in a cohort sampled during active COVID-19. CDR3s leave out the opening cysteine and the closing phenylalanine or tryptophan. The order of the fields is D gene, V gene, J gene, CDR3 protein. D genes are given only for firm matches.

d_call: TRBD1; v_call: TRBV7-9; j_call: TRBJ1-1; cdr3_aa: ASRNRGNTEAF
d_call: -; v_call: TRBV3-1/TRBV3-2; j_call: TRBJ1-6; cdr3_aa: ASSQVGGQLGSPLH
d_call: -; v_call: TRBV7-5; j_call: TRBJ2-1; cdr3_aa: ARSLGREQF
d_call: -; v_call: TRBV7-2; j_call: TRBJ1-4; cdr3_aa: ASSLVADEKLF
d_call: TRBD2; v_call: TRBV19; j_call: TRBJ2-7; cdr3_aa: ASSINRRDYRPYEQY
d_call: -; v_call: TRBV7-9; j_call: TRBJ1-5; cdr3_aa: ASSPLRQMNSNQPQH
d_call: TRBD1; v_call: TRBV18; j_call: TRBJ2-3; cdr3_aa: ASSPRPKQGADTQY
d_call: TRBD2; v_call: TRBV27; j_call: TRBJ2-7; cdr3_aa: ASSLGGDEV
d_call: -; v_call: TRBV27; j_call: TRBJ2-3; cdr3_aa: ASSFTGPSTDTQY
d_call: TRBD1; v_call: TRBV6-6; j_call: TRBJ2-7; cdr3_aa: ASRGGQGGDEQY
d_call: TRBD1; v_call: TRBV9; j_call: TRBJ1-4; cdr3_aa: ASSGGTVSSEKLF
d_call: -; v_call: TRBV14; j_call: TRBJ1-1; cdr3_aa: ASSPLNTDTGAF
d_call: TRBD2; v_call: TRBV24-1; j_call: TRBJ2-1; cdr3_aa: ATSSGTALAGGFHEQF
d_call: -; v_call: TRBV29-1; j_call: TRBJ1-5; cdr3_aa: SVSSGYSNQPQH
d_call: TRBD2; v_call: TRBV6-1; j_call: TRBJ2-5; cdr3_aa: ASSENLAGVGETQY
d_call: -; v_call: TRBV10-3; j_call: TRBJ2-7; cdr3_aa: ATNRGQGGTYEQY
d_call: TRBD1; v_call: TRBV6-6; j_call: TRBJ1-5; cdr3_aa: ASSLQGRSNQPQH
d_call: TRBD1; v_call: TRBV2; j_call: TRBJ2-7; cdr3_aa: ASSVPTGVGSYEQY
d_call: -; v_call: TRBV27; j_call: TRBJ2-4; cdr3_aa: ASSYGYKNIQY
d_call: TRBD1; v_call: TRBV29-1; j_call: TRBJ1-1; cdr3_aa: SVAFGTGGTEAF
d_call: -; v_call: TRBV3-1/TRBV3-2; j_call: TRBJ1-1; cdr3_aa: ASSQEGGTEAF
d_call: TRBD1; v_call: TRBV30; j_call: TRBJ1-2; cdr3_aa: AWRRGTRDSSSFT
d_call: TRBD2; v_call: TRBV7-9; j_call: TRBJ2-3; cdr3_aa: ASMQGRGPYTDTQY
d_call: TRBD1; v_call: TRBV6-5; j_call: TRBJ2-5; cdr3_aa: ASSYGGQLQETQY
d_call: TRBD2; v_call: TRBV28; j_call: TRBJ2-7; cdr3_aa: ASRRTSGKYEQY
d_call: -; v_call: TRBV18; j_call: TRBJ1-6; cdr3_aa: ASSQNRDNSPLH
d_call: TRBD1; v_call: TRBV14; j_call: TRBJ1-1; cdr3_aa: ASSHLKGTGGSEAF
d_call: -; v_call: TRBV25-1; j_call: TRBJ2-5; cdr3_aa: ASSREETQY
d_call: -; v_call: TRBV7-9; j_call: TRBJ2-6; cdr3_aa: ASSLAGRVSGANVLT
d_call: -; v_call: TRBV3-1/TRBV3-2; j_call: TRBJ2-7; cdr3_aa: ASSQDGRDLDEQY
d_call: -; v_call: TRBV28; j_call: TRBJ1-1; cdr3_aa: ASSFPGRLRGTEAF
d_call: -; v_call: TRBV28; j_call: TRBJ2-7; cdr3_aa: ASTRQNYEQY
d_call: -; v_call: TRBV7-2; j_call: TRBJ2-5; cdr3_aa: ASSSMRGGETQY
d_call: -; v_call: TRBV18; j_call: TRBJ1-2; cdr3_aa: ASSPRENYGYT
d_call: -; v_call: TRBV13; j_call: TRBJ1-5; cdr3_aa: ASSFGVSNQPQH
d_call: -; v_call: TRBV4-3; j_call: TRBJ1-1; cdr3_aa: ASSQVLLNTEAF
d_call: -; v_call: TRBV25-1; j_call: TRBJ2-7; cdr3_aa: ASSELGGMDYEQY
d_call: TRBD1; v_call: TRBV4-3; j_call: TRBJ2-7; cdr3_aa: ASSHGTGMVEQY
d_call: TRBD1; v_call: TRBV6-5; j_call: TRBJ1-2; cdr3_aa: ASSYRAGGQGYT
d_call: TRBD2; v_call: TRBV2; j_call: TRBJ2-1; cdr3_aa: ASSAELAGVGYEQF
d_call: TRBD1; v_call: TRBV24-1; j_call: TRBJ1-5; cdr3_aa: ATSATGQGAGNQPQH
d_call: TRBD1; v_call: TRBV19; j_call: TRBJ2-7; cdr3_aa: ASSSGTGGKDEQY
d_call: -; v_call: TRBV28; j_call: TRBJ1-3; cdr3_aa: ASRPGGRPGNTIY
d_call: TRBD1; v_call: TRBV10-3; j_call: TRBJ1-1; cdr3_aa: AIMAGGTEAF
d_call: TRBD1; v_call: TRBV7-2; j_call: TRBJ2-7; cdr3_aa: ASSHGQGNYEQY
d_call: TRBD2; v_call: TRBV7-7; j_call: TRBJ2-1; cdr3_aa: ASSLNSGSMNEQF
d_call: -; v_call: TRBV5-5; j_call: TRBJ1-3; cdr3_aa: ASSLWRGGNTIY
d_call: -; v_call: TRBV7-9; j_call: TRBJ1-1; cdr3_aa: ASSLSGVGTEAF
d_call: -; v_call: TRBV5-4; j_call: TRBJ2-7; cdr3_aa: ASSLLGDFHEQY
d_call: -; v_call: TRBV6-5; j_call: TRBJ1-1; cdr3_aa: ASSYSLGEAF
d_call: TRBD1; v_call: TRBV10-2; j_call: TRBJ2-4; cdr3_aa: ASSDAGQGARNIQY
d_call: -; v_call: TRBV27; j_call: TRBJ1-5; cdr3_aa: AVGARSNQPQH
d_call: -; v_call: TRBV7-2; j_call: TRBJ2-3; cdr3_aa: ASSLGGNTDTQY
d_call: -; v_call: TRBV3-1/TRBV3-2; j_call: TRBJ1-2; cdr3_aa: ASSQTYRGGYGYT
d_call: -; v_call: TRBV7-3; j_call: TRBJ1-6; cdr3_aa: ASSLSGRGYSPLH
d_call: -; v_call: TRBV9; j_call: TRBJ1-3; cdr3_aa: ASTRQWGNTIY
d_call: -; v_call: TRBV11-2; j_call: TRBJ2-7; cdr3_aa: ASSLGQSYEQY
d_call: -; v_call: TRBV28; j_call: TRBJ2-7; cdr3_aa: ATTETRIYEQY